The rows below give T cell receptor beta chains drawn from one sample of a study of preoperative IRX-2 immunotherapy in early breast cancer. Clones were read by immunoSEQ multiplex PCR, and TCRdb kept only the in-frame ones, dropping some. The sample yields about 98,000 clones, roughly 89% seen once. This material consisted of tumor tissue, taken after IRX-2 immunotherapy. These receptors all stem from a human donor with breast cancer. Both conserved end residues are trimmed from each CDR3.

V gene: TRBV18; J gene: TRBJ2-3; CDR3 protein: ATAYQASTDTQY
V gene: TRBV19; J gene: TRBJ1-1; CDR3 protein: ASCYTGPGSTEAF
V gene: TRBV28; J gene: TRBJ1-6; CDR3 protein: ASLPSGQGHSPLH
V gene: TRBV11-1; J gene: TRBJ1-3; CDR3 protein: ASSLPGSGNTIY
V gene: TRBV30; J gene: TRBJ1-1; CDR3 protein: ALIGRTEAF
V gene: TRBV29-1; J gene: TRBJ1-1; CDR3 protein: SVHPGGNTEAF
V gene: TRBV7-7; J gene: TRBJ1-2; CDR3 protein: ASSSSPGTVYGYT
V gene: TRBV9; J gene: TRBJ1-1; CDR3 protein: ASSAQGYEAF
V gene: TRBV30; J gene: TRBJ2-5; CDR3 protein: AWTDRAETQY
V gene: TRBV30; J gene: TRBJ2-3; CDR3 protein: AWGLAGGGTDTQY
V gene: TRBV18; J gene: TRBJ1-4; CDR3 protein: ASSPMGGATNEKLF
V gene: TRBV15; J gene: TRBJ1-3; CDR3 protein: ATRTWGAGNTIY
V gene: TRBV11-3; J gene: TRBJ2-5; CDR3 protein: ASSLRDSQETQY
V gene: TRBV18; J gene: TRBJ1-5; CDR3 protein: ASSPGGKGSNQPQH
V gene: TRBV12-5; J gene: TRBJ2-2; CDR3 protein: ASALDRGRSGELF
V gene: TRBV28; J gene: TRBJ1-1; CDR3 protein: ASSWAIAELNTEAF
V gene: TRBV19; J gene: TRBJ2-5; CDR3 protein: ASSVGRETQY
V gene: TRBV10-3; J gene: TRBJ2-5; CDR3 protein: AISESGGRETQY
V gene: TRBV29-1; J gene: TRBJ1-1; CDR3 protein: SVGGSLNTEAF
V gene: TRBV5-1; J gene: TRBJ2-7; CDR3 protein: ASSVGTGGSYEQY
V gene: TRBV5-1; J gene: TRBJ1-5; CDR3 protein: ASSPNREGQPQH
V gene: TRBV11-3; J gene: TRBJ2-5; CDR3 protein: ASSFLGARGLETQY
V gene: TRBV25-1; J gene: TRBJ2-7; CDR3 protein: ASSEGGGSPYEQY
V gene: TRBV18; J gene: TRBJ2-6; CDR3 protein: ASSPGGPSSGANVLT
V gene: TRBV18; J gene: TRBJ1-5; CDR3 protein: ASSPKDYQPQH
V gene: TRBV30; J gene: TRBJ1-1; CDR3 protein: ASSRTVNTEAF
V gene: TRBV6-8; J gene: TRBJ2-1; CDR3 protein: ASSMHLDEQF
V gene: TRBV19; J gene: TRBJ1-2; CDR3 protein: ASSIGSSHGGYT
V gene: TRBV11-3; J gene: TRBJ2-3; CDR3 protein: ASSLGATISTDTQY
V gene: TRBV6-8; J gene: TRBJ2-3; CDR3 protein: ASSYSGGSRDTQY
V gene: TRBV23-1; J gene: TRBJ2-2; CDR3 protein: ASSSDYTGELF
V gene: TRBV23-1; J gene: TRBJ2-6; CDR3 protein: ASSQGESGANVLT
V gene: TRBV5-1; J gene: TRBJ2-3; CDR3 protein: ASGGGYKPADTQY
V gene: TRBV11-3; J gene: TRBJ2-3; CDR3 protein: ASSIDRGRTDTQY
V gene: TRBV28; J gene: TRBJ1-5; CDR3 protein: ASSLGTGSNQPQH
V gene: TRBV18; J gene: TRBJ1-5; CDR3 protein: ASSSEGSNQPQH
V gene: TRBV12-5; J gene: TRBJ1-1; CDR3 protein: ASGLDWGGAF
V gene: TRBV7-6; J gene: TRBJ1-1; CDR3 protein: ASSPTGGAFEAF
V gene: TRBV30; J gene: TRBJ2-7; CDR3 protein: AWNPRDKSYEQY
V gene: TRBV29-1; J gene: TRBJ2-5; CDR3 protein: SVNRGGETQY
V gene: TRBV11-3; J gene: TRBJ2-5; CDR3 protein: ASSPTSGGAGETQY
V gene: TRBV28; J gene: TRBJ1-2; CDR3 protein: ASSFHSRDTGGYT
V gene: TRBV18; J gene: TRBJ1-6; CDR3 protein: ASSPRDRGQSSYNSPLH
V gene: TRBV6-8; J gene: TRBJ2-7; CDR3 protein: ASSHTRSGTRGRYEQY
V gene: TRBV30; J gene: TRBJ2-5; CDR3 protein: AWTVQETQY
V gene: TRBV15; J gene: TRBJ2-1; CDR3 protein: ATSNPLGTGMDNEQF
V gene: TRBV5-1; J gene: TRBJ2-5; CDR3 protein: ASSLGPIVAETQY
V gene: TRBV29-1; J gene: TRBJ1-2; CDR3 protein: SVLTGEGYGYT
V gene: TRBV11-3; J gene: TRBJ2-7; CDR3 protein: ASSLKKGQGSHEQY
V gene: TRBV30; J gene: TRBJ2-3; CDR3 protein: AWSSLGLAAVGDTQY
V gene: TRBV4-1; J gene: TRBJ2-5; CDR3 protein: ASSQTPGLEEETQY
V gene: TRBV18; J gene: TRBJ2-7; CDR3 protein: ASSRSAGETYEQY
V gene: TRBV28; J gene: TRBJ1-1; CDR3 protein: ASRTTGGHTEAF
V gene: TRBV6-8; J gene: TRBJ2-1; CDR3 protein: ATQWGATYNEQF
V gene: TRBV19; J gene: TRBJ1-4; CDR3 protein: ASSTIQVEKLF
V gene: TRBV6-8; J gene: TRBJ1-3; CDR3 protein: ASSPSGPGNTIY
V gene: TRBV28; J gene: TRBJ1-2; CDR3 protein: ASSRPGRGGYT
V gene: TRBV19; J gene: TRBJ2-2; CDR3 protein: ASSPSGIGELF
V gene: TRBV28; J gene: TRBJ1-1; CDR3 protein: ASILGSGENTEAF
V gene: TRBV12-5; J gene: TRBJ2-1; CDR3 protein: ASGWQGGNEQF